This record covers a single TCR beta chain. These data come from a study of shared clonotypes between healthy human individuals. Overall study: Per donor, three plates held CD4 naive cells, three held CD4 memory, two held CD8 naive and one held CD8 memory.

Profiling relied on immunoSEQ multiplex PCR, and the TCRdb table lists in-frame clones only, not all of them. This sample has approximately 2,000,000 clones, with 92% found just once. The CDR3 contains 14 residues. CDR1 is SGHVS, CDR2 FNYEAQ, per germline. The germline V and J ends were trimmed by 2 bases and 5 bases, with 9 bases remaining between them. The sequencing input was naive CD4+ T cells from PBMCs. Subset in this sample: CD45RA+ positively selected. This receptor was taken from a man aged 18 to 30 in good health. Some clones in this sample may be carry-over from other donors' samples. The rearrangement joins TRBV7-6 to TRBJ1-4; D may be TRBD1 (6 bases). The CDR3 nucleotides read TGTGCCAGCAGCTTATTACAGGGAAATGAAAAACTGTTTTTT. This encodes CASSLLQGNEKLFF.